The text below deals with one T cell receptor (beta chain). Its antigen is not identified. The sample originates from a study of shared clonotypes between healthy human individuals. At the level of the study: CD4 naive cells filled three plates per donor, CD4 memory three, CD8 naive two and CD8 memory one.

Whole-study findings and limits: Memory subsets had estimated richness that was generally smaller than that of naive subsets.

The CDR3 totals 14 residues. From germline, CDR1 is SGDLS and CDR2 YYNGEE. Trimming took off 4 bases at V and 6 bases at J, with 16 bases between the two ends. Sequencing used immunoSEQ multiplex PCR; TCRdb keeps in-frame clones, though not all of them. Of 230,000 or so clones listed, over 60% were seen once; the top ten hold roughly 11%. Specimen: memory CD4+ T cells sorted from blood. Subset here: CD45RA-negative fraction. The sequence came from a man younger than 40 in good health. The V and J genes are TRBV9 and TRBJ1-1; no reliable D call. As DNA, the CDR3 is TGTGCCAGCAGCCCAGGAGTACGGTTGCCTGAAGCTTTCTTT. This codes for CASSPGVRLPEAFF.